What follows are 23 T cell receptor beta chains derived from one specimen sequenced in a study of post-analysis software for immune sequencing data. No antigen is known for these receptors. The TCR beta cDNA libraries carried unique molecular identifiers. Using its own MiXCR run on the PCR reads, TCRdb lists one record per CDR3 protein. The sample shows approximately 730,000 distinct CDR3 sequences, about 45% of them seen only once. Broader study findings: With TRBV5-6, TRBV5-1 and TRBV20-1 included, five TRBV segments were more frequent in patients than in controls.

The source material was blood. The receptors here all came from a girl aged 10 to 17 with multiple sclerosis.

A word on this clonotype: The junction shows a germline mismatch at one end, possibly a read error. The chain joins TRBV3-1 to TRBJ1-6; no firm D call. The CDR3 totals 14 residues. Germline V gene sequence: CDR1 LGHDT, CDR2 YNNKEL (reference sequence). The CDR3, as DNA: TGTGCCAGCAGACAAGACACCTATCGTTCACCCCTCCACTTT. Its protein product is CASRQDTYRSPLHF.

The rearrangement links TRBV6-1 to TRBJ2-5, with D hard to call. The germline V and J ends were trimmed by 2 bases and 1 base, with 14 bases remaining between them. The CDR3 consists of 16 residues. Germline assignment: CDR1 MNHNS and CDR2 SASEGT. The CDR3 spells CASSEWISSFQETQYF. CDR3 bases: TGTGCCAGCAGTGAATGGATTAGCAGTTTCCAAGAGACCCAGTACTTC.

This rearrangement joins TRBV20-1 to TRBJ2-3; D unresolved. CDR1 is DFQATT, CDR2 SNEGSKA, per germline (reference sequence). The V gene lost 5 bases and the J gene lost 4 bases, with 22 bases spanning the gap. This CDR3 contains 16 residues. This chain's CDR3 is CSAQPYTGTVADTQYF. The DNA for the CDR3 is TGCAGTGCTCAACCCTACACGGGTACCGTAGCAGATACGCAGTATTTT.

This clonotype was seen a handful of times. The CDR3 region has the DNA TGCGCCAGCAGCCAGGACGGCAACTCCTACGAGCAGTACTTC. Protein sequence: CASSQDGNSYEQYF. This chain uses TRBV4-3 with TRBJ2-7; no reliable D call. The ends were cut back, 3 bases at V and 0 bases at J, with 9 bases in the middle. CDR1 and CDR2 (germline): LGHNA, YSLEER. The CDR3 extends over 14 amino acids.

The chain has TRBV7-3 and TRBJ2-1, with TRBD2 identical over 11 bases. There are 16 residues in the CDR3. Germline CDR1 and CDR2: SGHTA and FQGTGA. Trimming at V came to 3 bases and at J to 5 bases, leaving 6 bases not matched to a gene. The CDR3 sequence is CASSLLAGGTDNEQFF. The CDR3 DNA reads TGTGCCAGCAGCTTGCTAGCGGGAGGCACTGACAATGAGCAGTTCTTC.

CDR3 amino acids: CASSQELVPDEGGYTF. The CDR3 nucleotides read TGTGCCAGCAGCCAAGAACTGGTTCCTGACGAGGGGGGCTACACCTTC. The rearrangement links TRBV4-2 to TRBJ1-2; maybe TRBD1 (5 bases). Trimming removed 0 bases from V and 8 bases from J, with 19 bases in between. The CDR3 loop spans 16 amino acids. Per germline, CDR1 LGHNA and CDR2 YNFKEQ.

The chain recombines TRBV7-2 with TRBJ2-7, with D perhaps assigned TRBD1 or TRBD2 (5 bases each). The CDR3 covers 14 residues. The V and J ends lost 5 bases and 2 bases respectively, with 13 bases between them. CDR1 is SGHTA, CDR2 FQGNSA, per germline. The CDR3 DNA sequence: TGTGCCAGCAGCCTCCACGGGGCCCCCTACGAGCAGTACTTC. Translation: CASSLHGAPYEQYF.

The J gene is TRBJ1-2, the V gene TRBV29-1, with a weak D call TRBD1 (5 bases). The CDR3 runs to 12 residues. Germline CDR1 reads SQVTM; CDR2 reads ANQGSEA. Deletions cut 7 bases from V and 0 bases from J, with 9 bases between. CDR3: CSAGTANYGYTF. CDR3 DNA: TGCAGCGCCGGGACCGCTAACTATGGCTACACCTTC.

This clonotype was found once. This rearrangement joins TRBV12-3 or TRBV12-4 to TRBJ1-5; 10 bases agree with TRBD1. With V trimmed by 3 bases and J by 7 bases, 9 bases remained unmatched. The CDR3 covers 16 residues. The CDR3 DNA reads TGTGCCAGCAGTTTCCGGGACAGGGGTGAGGGACAGCCCCAGCATTTT. Translating gives CASSFRDRGEGQPQHF.

This chain connects TRBV4-1 to TRBJ2-3, with D tentatively TRBD2 (6 bases). Germline CDR1 MGHRA, CDR2 YSYEKL. This CDR3 has 15 amino acids. Between the trimmed V and J ends, which lost 1 base and 4 bases, there was a span of 12 bases. The CDR3 sequence: CASSQGTGRSDTQYF. Here the CDR3 DNA reads TGCGCCAGCAGCCAAGGGACCGGGAGATCAGATACGCAGTATTTT.

This clonotype was seen more than once but under ten times. The chain uses TRBV20-1 and TRBJ1-2; tentatively, D is TRBD1 (6 bases). Germline V CDR1 and CDR2: DFQATT, SNEGSKA (reference sequence). The CDR3 is made up of 13 amino acids. The V end lost 4 bases, the J end lost 3 bases, and 12 bases lay between the germline ends. The CDR3 spells CSAILDSYYGYTF. CDR3 sequence (DNA): TGCAGTGCTATCTTGGACAGCTACTATGGCTACACCTTC.

The chain couples TRBV5-1 to TRBJ2-4; TRBD2 aligns across 8 bases. Germline V gene sequence: CDR1 SGHRS, CDR2 YFSETQ. V lost 4 bases, J lost 0 bases, and 6 bases stayed unmatched. The CDR3 runs 16 residues. The CDR3 region is CASSTSSGLAKNIQYF. In DNA form, the CDR3 reads TGCGCCAGCAGCACTTCTAGCGGGTTAGCCAAAAACATTCAGTACTTC.

This clonotype was picked up a small number of times. The chain is built from TRBV20-1 and TRBJ2-6, with 8 bases aligning to TRBD1. Germline V gene sequence: CDR1 DFQATT, CDR2 SNEGSKA (reference sequence). The CDR3 loop spans 18 amino acids. The V gene end was trimmed by 0 bases and the J gene end by 4 bases; junction bases not matched to a gene: 11. The CDR3 DNA reads as TGCAGTGCTAGAGATGGCGGCAGGGGGCAGTTAGGGGCCAACGTCCTGACTTTC. Translated: CSARDGGRGQLGANVLTF.

The CDR3, as DNA: TGTGCCAGCAGCGCTCCAAACAATGAGCAGTTCTTC. Translated, it gives CASSAPNNEQFF. The chain carries TRBV7-9 and TRBJ2-1, with D unresolved. This CDR3 is built from 12 residues. V shed 5 bases and J shed 5 bases, with 7 bases lying between them. Germline values: CDR1 SEHNR, CDR2 FQNEAQ (reference sequence).

This clonotype was observed a handful of times. V gene TRBV12-3 or TRBV12-4 combines with J gene TRBJ1-2; D perhaps matches TRBD1 (6 bases). The CDR3 has 16 residues. V lost 10 bases to trimming and J lost 0 bases, with 21 bases between them. CDR3 bases: TGTGCCACCGGCGGGGGGCTGCCTAAAGCTAACTATGGCTACACCTTC. Its protein product is CATGGGLPKANYGYTF.

The table lists this clonotype with a few counts. This sequence may be a read error, since a much larger clone differs from it by one base. This chain joins TRBV20-1 and TRBJ2-5; 9 bases map to TRBD1. The junction had 11 bases not matched to a gene; V was cut back by 5 bases and J by 4 bases. Germline V gene sequence: CDR1 DFQATT, CDR2 SNEGSKA (reference sequence). The CDR3 totals 15 residues. The CDR3 DNA sequence: TGCAGTGCTCCCATCCTGGGGACAGGGAGAGAGACCCAGTACTTC. This encodes CSAPILGTGRETQYF.

The table lists this clonotype with a few counts. This sequence joins TRBV6-4 and TRBJ2-1, with 8 bases that match TRBD1. Germline V gene sequence: CDR1 MRHNA, CDR2 SNTAGT. This CDR3 has 15 amino acids. The ends lost 5 bases at V and 9 bases at J; junction bases unmatched: 12. CDR3 bases: TGTGCCAGCAGTCGACAGGGGTGGGGGTCGGGTGAGCAGTTCTTC. As protein: CASSRQGWGSGEQFF.

The chain joins TRBV6-6 to TRBJ2-3; the D call may be TRBD1 or TRBD2 (6 bases each). Germline CDR1 MNHNY, CDR2 SVGAGI (reference sequence). Between the trimmed V and J ends, which lost 0 bases and 4 bases, there was a span of 11 bases. This CDR3 is 15 amino acids long. CDR3 region: CASSYSGGRPDTQYF. In nucleotides, the CDR3 is TGTGCCAGCAGTTACTCAGGGGGGAGGCCAGATACGCAGTATTTT.

This clonotype was picked up a small number of times. The chain combines TRBV29-1 with TRBJ1-5, with 10 bases identical to TRBD1. V dropped 6 bases and J dropped 6; count of bases not matched to a gene: 5. The CDR3 length is 13 residues. The germline V gene has CDR1 SQVTM and CDR2 ANQGSEA. CDR3 bases: TGCAGCGTGGGACAGGGGACTACTCAGCCCCAGCATTTT. Translation: CSVGQGTTQPQHF.

The chain has TRBV7-3 and TRBJ2-1, with D tentatively TRBD1 (7 bases). The J call is doubtful: the DNA matches TRBJ2-7 better. Germline V CDR1 and CDR2: SGHTA, FQGTGA. This CDR3 has 17 residues. CDR3 DNA: TGTGCCAGCAGCTCCCAGGGGGGCGGAAGCTCCTACAATGAGCAGTACTTC. It translates to CASSSQGGGSSYNEQYF.

This rearrangement joins TRBV14 to TRBJ1-2, with 7 bases identical to TRBD1. This CDR3 has 17 residues. Germline V gene lookup returns CDR1 SGHDN and CDR2 FVKESK. V gave up 1 base and J gave up 1 base; unmatched junction bases: 9. The CDR3 spells CASSQASQGPLNYGYTF. The CDR3 coding sequence is TGTGCCAGCAGCCAAGCATCACAGGGGCCCCTTAACTATGGCTACACCTTC.

This clonotype was seen a few times. The V and J genes are TRBV13 and TRBJ2-1; tentatively, D is TRBD1 or TRBD2 (7 bases each). The CDR3 covers 16 residues. Deletions cut 5 bases from V and 4 bases from J, with 18 bases between. The V gene's germline CDR1 is PRHDT and CDR2 FYEKMQ (reference sequence). The CDR3 region has the DNA TGTGCCAGCAGCCCCCAGGGGGAGGGCGGTTACAATGAGCAGTTCTTC. Residues: CASSPQGEGGYNEQFF.

This sequence joins TRBV2 and TRBJ1-2, with D possibly TRBD1 on 5 matching bases. Trimming took off 4 bases at V and 3 bases at J, with 12 bases between the two ends. This CDR3 region has 14 residues. The germline gives CDR1 SNHLY, CDR2 FYNNEI. CDR3 nucleotides: TGTGCCAGCAGTGTTACGCCAGGGCACTATGGCTACACCTTC. As protein: CASSVTPGHYGYTF.